The entry that follows covers one T cell receptor beta chain sequence. Its antigen is not known. It was from 2 million PBMCs stored at -80 C that the unsorted libraries were obtained. This entry is derived from a study of neurological immune-mediated disorders. Findings of the study overall: Expanded clones shared no identical CDR3 amino acid sequences across subjects, which suggested private TCR-beta repertoires in all groups. Expansion of TCR clones was greatest in HTLV-1-associated myelopathy and smallest in multiple sclerosis, where it fell below that of healthy controls.

The cDNA was synthesized by 5'RACE incorporating 10-nucleotide random UMIs. One entry per CDR3 protein results from TCRdb running MiXCR on the 5' RACE reads. The repertoire consists of some 38,000 distinct CDR3 sequences, with approximately 14% occurring once and the leading ten covering 25% to 30%. Between the trimmed V and J ends, which lost 1 base and 4 bases, there was a span of 17 bases. The CDR3 runs 16 residues. Germline lookup yields CDR1 SGHVS and CDR2 FNYEAQ. This clonotype originated in a woman in her forties or fifties with HTLV-1-associated myelopathy (HAM/TSP). Sequenced input: PBMCs. This chain uses TRBV7-6 with TRBJ2-7; perhaps TRBD1 as D (6 bases). CDR3 amino acids: CASSLVSGTGHYEQYF. DNA for the CDR3: TGTGCCAGCAGCTTAGTTTCGGGCACAGGGCATTACGAGCAGTACTTC.